A single T cell receptor beta chain is shown here with its context. This entry comes from a study of cytomegalovirus exposure and HLA in healthy donors. At the level of the study: Researchers found that just over 80% of 300 to 450 genotyped donors fell within the Caucasian-associated ancestry cluster.

Germline-derived CDR1 and CDR2 are MDHEN and SYDVKM. V dropped 3 bases and J dropped 4; count of bases not matched to a gene: 6. The CDR3 totals 16 residues. With 60 Vbeta and 13 Jbeta primers, the PCR was carried out. Sequenced by immunoSEQ multiplex PCR; TCRdb stores in-frame clones only, minus some. The sample shows 110,000 or so clones, about 76% of them seen only once. This receptor was identified in a woman aged 40 to 55 in good health and CMV-seropositive. The chain couples TRBV28 to TRBJ2-1, with 10 bases lining up with TRBD2. The sequencing input was PBMCs. CDR3 coding DNA: TGTGCCAGCAGTTTGGGAACTAGCGGGGCGTACAATGAGCAGTTCTTC. Translated, it gives CASSLGTSGAYNEQFF.